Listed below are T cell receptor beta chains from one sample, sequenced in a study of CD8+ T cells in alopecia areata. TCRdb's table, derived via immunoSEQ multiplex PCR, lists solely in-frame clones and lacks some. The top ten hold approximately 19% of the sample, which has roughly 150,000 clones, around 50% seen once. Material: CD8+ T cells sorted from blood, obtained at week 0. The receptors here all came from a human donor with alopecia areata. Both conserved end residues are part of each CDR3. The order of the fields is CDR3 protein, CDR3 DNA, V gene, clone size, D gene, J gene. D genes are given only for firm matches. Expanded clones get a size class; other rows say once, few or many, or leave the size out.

CDR3 protein: CAIQGDDYGYTF; CDR3 DNA: TGTGCCATCCAAGGGGATGACTATGGCTACACCTTC; V gene: TRBV10-3; clone size: NA; D gene: NA; J gene: TRBJ1-2
CDR3 protein: CASSEGLVSYEQYF; CDR3 DNA: TGCGCCAGCAGCGAAGGACTGGTTTCCTACGAGCAGTACTTC; V gene: TRBV5-1; clone size: few; D gene: NA; J gene: TRBJ2-7
CDR3 protein: CSVLVAGDYGYTF; CDR3 DNA: TGCAGCGTCCTCGTGGCAGGGGACTATGGCTACACCTTC; V gene: TRBV29-1; clone size: NA; D gene: NA; J gene: TRBJ1-2
CDR3 protein: CAWSTLGPTNTEAFF; CDR3 DNA: TGTGCCTGGAGTACCTTGGGACCGACGAACACTGAAGCTTTCTTT; V gene: TRBV30; clone size: few; D gene: NA; J gene: TRBJ1-1
CDR3 protein: CSVDGDSRQNTDTQYF; CDR3 DNA: TGCAGCGTTGATGGGGACTCTAGGCAGAACACAGATACGCAGTATTTT; V gene: TRBV29-1; clone size: NA; D gene: NA; J gene: TRBJ2-3
CDR3 protein: CASSGGRTENTEAFF; CDR3 DNA: TGTGCCAGCAGTGGAGGCCGGACAGAGAACACTGAAGCTTTCTTT; V gene: TRBV25-1; clone size: NA; D gene: NA; J gene: TRBJ1-1
CDR3 protein: CASSFGGGQPQHF; CDR3 DNA: TGTGCCAGCAGCTTCGGTGGTGGCCAGCCCCAGCATTTT; V gene: TRBV7-6; clone size: few; D gene: NA; J gene: TRBJ1-5
CDR3 protein: CASSESGRSTDTQYF; CDR3 DNA: TGTGCCAGCAGTGAATCCGGGAGAAGCACAGATACGCAGTATTTT; V gene: TRBV25-1; clone size: NA; D gene: NA; J gene: TRBJ2-3
CDR3 protein: CASSLSGDNEQFF; CDR3 DNA: TGTGCCAGCAGTTTAAGCGGGGACAATGAGCAGTTCTTC; V gene: TRBV27; clone size: NA; D gene: TRBD2; J gene: TRBJ2-1
CDR3 protein: CATSEAAGPYGYTF; CDR3 DNA: TGTGCCACCAGCGAAGCTGCGGGGCCTTATGGCTACACCTTC; V gene: TRBV15; clone size: NA; D gene: NA; J gene: TRBJ1-2
CDR3 protein: CASSWTVNSNQPQHF; CDR3 DNA: TGTGCCAGCAGTTGGACAGTCAATAGCAATCAGCCCCAGCATTTT; V gene: TRBV2; clone size: NA; D gene: NA; J gene: TRBJ1-5
CDR3 protein: CASSLGGITEAFF; CDR3 DNA: TGCGCCAGCAGTTTGGGGGGCATCACTGAAGCTTTCTTT; V gene: TRBV5-1; clone size: NA; D gene: NA; J gene: TRBJ1-1
CDR3 protein: CSVEGRMVEGYTF; CDR3 DNA: TGCAGCGTTGAGGGTCGGATGGTGGAAGGCTACACCTTC; V gene: TRBV29-1; clone size: NA; D gene: NA; J gene: TRBJ1-2
CDR3 protein: CAWSGTLYNEQFF; CDR3 DNA: TGTGCCTGGAGTGGAACCCTCTACAATGAGCAGTTCTTC; V gene: TRBV30; clone size: few; D gene: NA; J gene: TRBJ2-1
CDR3 protein: CASSSPRATNYGYTF; CDR3 DNA: TGTGCCAGCAGCTCCCCCCGGGCGACTAACTATGGCTACACCTTC; V gene: TRBV7-9; clone size: NA; D gene: NA; J gene: TRBJ1-2
CDR3 protein: CSVEDRNEQYF; CDR3 DNA: TGCAGCGTTGAAGATCGGAACGAGCAGTACTTC; V gene: TRBV29-1; clone size: few; D gene: NA; J gene: TRBJ2-7
CDR3 protein: CASNIKTGSEQFF; CDR3 DNA: TGTGCCAGCAACATTAAGACGGGGAGTGAGCAGTTCTTC; V gene: TRBV25-1; clone size: NA; D gene: NA; J gene: TRBJ2-1
CDR3 protein: CASSIGGSDGYTF; CDR3 DNA: TGTGCCAGTAGTATCGGCGGATCCGATGGCTACACCTTC; V gene: TRBV19; clone size: NA; D gene: NA; J gene: TRBJ1-2
CDR3 protein: CASSLKGLGQGKRNEQFF; CDR3 DNA: TGTGCCAGCAGCTTAAAGGGGCTGGGACAGGGAAAAAGGAATGAGCAGTTCTTC; V gene: TRBV7-2; clone size: many; D gene: TRBD1; J gene: TRBJ2-1
CDR3 protein: CASSEVWGSTDTQYF; CDR3 DNA: TGTGCCAGCAGTGAAGTTTGGGGGAGCACAGATACGCAGTATTTT; V gene: TRBV6-1; clone size: NA; D gene: NA; J gene: TRBJ2-3
CDR3 protein: CASSTRLRVSEQYF; CDR3 DNA: TGTGCCAGCAGCACCCGATTGCGTGTCAGCGAGCAGTACTTC; V gene: TRBV5-6; clone size: NA; D gene: NA; J gene: TRBJ2-7
CDR3 protein: CASSGRDGYGYTF; CDR3 DNA: TGTGCCAGCAGCGGACGGGACGGCTATGGCTACACCTTC; V gene: TRBV9; clone size: once; D gene: NA; J gene: TRBJ1-2
CDR3 protein: CASTRTGQDLGEQYF; CDR3 DNA: TGTGCCAGCACCCGCACGGGACAGGACCTCGGGGAGCAGTACTTC; V gene: TRBV11-2; clone size: NA; D gene: TRBD1; J gene: TRBJ2-7
CDR3 protein: CASSQDRVAQVGELFF; CDR3 DNA: TGCGCCAGCAGCCAAGATCGGGTCGCGCAGGTCGGGGAGCTGTTTTTT; V gene: TRBV4-1; clone size: few; D gene: NA; J gene: TRBJ2-2
CDR3 protein: CAWSVQGYNTEAFF; CDR3 DNA: TGTGCCTGGAGTGTACAGGGGTATAACACTGAAGCTTTCTTT; V gene: TRBV30; clone size: once; D gene: TRBD1; J gene: TRBJ1-1
CDR3 protein: CASSAGRSYTF; CDR3 DNA: TGTGCCAGCAGCGCCGGACGAAGCTACACCTTC; V gene: TRBV9; clone size: once; D gene: NA; J gene: TRBJ1-2
CDR3 protein: CASSQTGQPQHF; CDR3 DNA: TGTGCCAGCAGCCAGACAGGTCAGCCCCAGCATTTT; V gene: TRBV14; clone size: few; D gene: NA; J gene: TRBJ1-5
CDR3 protein: CSARKDEQFF; CDR3 DNA: TGCAGTGCTAGGAAGGATGAGCAGTTCTTC; V gene: TRBV20-1; clone size: NA; D gene: NA; J gene: TRBJ2-1
CDR3 protein: CASENVPKDTSTDTQYF; CDR3 DNA: TGCGCCAGCGAGAACGTCCCGAAGGACACAAGCACAGATACGCAGTATTTT; V gene: TRBV5-1; clone size: few; D gene: NA; J gene: TRBJ2-3
CDR3 protein: CAWSDSISYNEQFF; CDR3 DNA: TGTGCCTGGAGTGACAGCATCTCCTACAATGAGCAGTTCTTC; V gene: TRBV30; clone size: once; D gene: NA; J gene: TRBJ2-1
CDR3 protein: CASSFYGEGMNTEAFF; CDR3 DNA: TGTGCCAGCAGCTTCTATGGGGAGGGAATGAACACTGAAGCTTTCTTT; V gene: TRBV13; clone size: NA; D gene: NA; J gene: TRBJ1-1
CDR3 protein: CASSLSSSYNEQFF; CDR3 DNA: TGTGCCAGCAGCCTATCAAGCTCCTACAATGAGCAGTTCTTC; V gene: TRBV11-2; clone size: NA; D gene: NA; J gene: TRBJ2-1
CDR3 protein: CAGIGRSTDTQYF; CDR3 DNA: TGTGCCGGGATCGGGAGGAGCACAGATACGCAGTATTTT; V gene: TRBV7-9; clone size: NA; D gene: TRBD2; J gene: TRBJ2-3
CDR3 protein: CAWSTGVHGYTF; CDR3 DNA: TGTGCCTGGAGTACGGGGGTCCATGGCTACACCTTC; V gene: TRBV30; clone size: NA; D gene: NA; J gene: TRBJ1-2
CDR3 protein: CSVETYGYTF; CDR3 DNA: TGCAGCGTTGAGACTTATGGCTACACCTTC; V gene: TRBV29-1; clone size: NA; D gene: NA; J gene: TRBJ1-2